Listed here are 28 T cell receptor beta chains from one sample, sequenced in a study of blood T cell repertoires in COVID-19. Assay: immunoSEQ multiplex PCR; the TCRdb copy retains only in-frame clones and omits some. In the table there are more than 250,000 clones, 84% of which are singletons. Sequences were obtained from peripheral blood. The source of these receptors is a human donor in a cohort sampled during active COVID-19.

This clone turned up a few times. The chain uses TRBV19 and TRBJ1-5, with D hard to call. V lost 8 bases, J lost 2 bases, and 13 bases lay in between. The CDR3 covers 14 residues. CDR1 and CDR2 from the germline V gene are LNHDA and SQIVND (reference sequence). For the CDR3, the DNA is TGTGCCAGTGCGTTGAAGTCTGGCAATCAGCCCCAGCATTTT. It encodes CASALKSGNQPQHF.

This rearrangement joins TRBV10-3 to TRBJ2-5, with D uncertain. V lost 4 bases to trimming and J lost 2 bases, with 8 bases between them. CDR3 length equals 13 residues. Germline loops: CDR1 ENHRY, CDR2 SYGVKD. CDR3 loop: CAISGSIQETQYF. Here the CDR3 DNA reads TGTGCCATCAGTGGGTCAATACAAGAGACCCAGTACTTC.

The chain joins TRBV5-4 to TRBJ1-4; TRBD1 agrees at 7 bases. Germline loops: CDR1 SGHNT, CDR2 YYREEE (reference sequence). The CDR3 runs 14 residues. Trimming took 6 bases from V and 5 from J; bases not matched to a gene: 7. The CDR3 protein is CASKKQGPNEKLFF. As DNA, the CDR3 is TGTGCCAGCAAGAAACAGGGGCCCAATGAAAAACTGTTTTTT.

The chain links TRBV7-8 to TRBJ2-7, with D possibly matching TRBD1 (5 bases). Germline CDR1 reads SGHVS; CDR2 reads FQNEAQ. Trimming left V 4 bases short and J 4 bases short, with 11 bases between. The CDR3 has 13 amino acids. CDR3 in amino acids: CASSSQRQYEQYF. CDR3 coding DNA: TGTGCCAGCAGCTCTCAGAGACAGTACGAGCAGTACTTC.

The chain employs TRBV27 and TRBJ2-2; no definite D call. This CDR3 spans 14 amino acids. From germline, CDR1 is MNHEY and CDR2 SMNVEV (reference sequence). Deletions cut 4 bases from V and 0 bases from J, with 6 bases between. The CDR3: CASSWLANTGELFF. The CDR3 DNA follows: TGTGCCAGCAGTTGGCTAGCGAACACCGGGGAGCTGTTTTTT.

The CDR3 DNA is TGCAGTGCTACAGGGGGAGGCGGCTACACCTTC. It yields the protein CSATGGGGYTF. This rearrangement joins TRBV20-1 to TRBJ1-2, with 7 bases aligning to TRBD1. The V segment lost 4 bases and the J segment 8 bases; nucleotides outside the gene matches: 4. The CDR3 has 11 residues. Germline loops: CDR1 DFQATT, CDR2 SNEGSKA (reference sequence).

The rearrangement joins TRBV11-1 to TRBJ1-2, with a possible D match to TRBD1 (6 bases). The CDR3 runs 14 residues. In germline, CDR1 is SGHAT, CDR2 FQDESV (reference sequence). The germline V and J ends were trimmed by 5 bases and 8 bases, with 18 bases remaining between them. The CDR3 region has the DNA TGTGCCAGCAGCCCTGGTTACAGGGCATGGGGCTACACCTTC. Protein product: CASSPGYRAWGYTF.

V is TRBV7-8 and J is TRBJ1-5; 8 nucleotides line up with TRBD1. The CDR3 has 15 residues. V lost 1 base to trimming and J lost 7 bases; unmatched junction nucleotides: 6. The germline V gene has CDR1 SGHVS and CDR2 FQNEAQ. For the CDR3, the DNA is TGTGCCAGCAGCTTAGGGACAGGGCAAGGCCAGCCCCAGCATTTT. It is translated as CASSLGTGQGQPQHF.

This chain uses TRBV6-5 with TRBJ2-5; the match to TRBD1 covers 9 bases. The CDR3 has 15 residues. Germline loops: CDR1 MNHEY, CDR2 SVGAGI. Trimming at V came to 6 bases and at J to 1 base, leaving 6 bases not matched to a gene. In DNA form, the CDR3 reads TGTGCCAGCAGCCTCCGGGACAGGGCCCAAGAGACCCAGTACTTC. Residues: CASSLRDRAQETQYF.

In this sample, this clone turned up once. The V call is TRBV4-1, the J call TRBJ1-3; D uncertain. The CDR3 spans 16 residues. With 1 base removed from V and 0 bases from J, the gap between germline ends came to 10 bases. CDR1 and CDR2 (germline): MGHRA, YSYEKL. In DNA form, the CDR3 reads TGCGCCAGCAGCCAAGTCGCCGGGAGCTCTGGAAACACCATATATTTT. Encoded protein: CASSQVAGSSGNTIYF.

This chain connects TRBV20-1 to TRBJ2-5, with TRBD2 matching over 7 bases. J was trimmed by 0 bases and V by 3 bases; bases with no gene match: 4. The CDR3 spans 14 residues. The germline V gene has CDR1 DFQATT and CDR2 SNEGSKA (reference sequence). The CDR3 region is CSASLAGNQETQYF. For the CDR3, the DNA is TGCAGTGCTAGTTTAGCGGGTAACCAAGAGACCCAGTACTTC.

The chain recombines TRBV6-5 with TRBJ2-3, with TRBD2 matching over 10 bases. The CDR3 has 15 amino acids. V trimming: 6 bases; J trimming: 1 base; junction bases outside the gene matches: 4. Germline assignment: CDR1 MNHEY and CDR2 SVGAGI. The CDR3 DNA reads TGTGCCAGCAGATCGCTAGCGGGGGGCACAGATACGCAGTATTTT. Residues: CASRSLAGGTDTQYF.

This chain connects TRBV29-1 to TRBJ2-5, with 11 bases lining up with TRBD1. The CDR3 has 17 amino acids. V shed 8 bases, J shed 1 base, and the junction held 15 bases outside the gene matches. CDR1 is SQVTM, CDR2 ANQGSEA, per germline. In nucleotides, the CDR3 is TGCAGCATTCCCGGGACAGGGGGGCCAAGGGGCCAAGAGACCCAGTACTTC. Amino acid sequence: CSIPGTGGPRGQETQYF.

The chain employs TRBV2 and TRBJ2-3; D call uncertain. Trimming took 0 bases from V and 6 from J, leaving 7 bases between them. Germline V CDR1 and CDR2: SNHLY, FYNNEI. This CDR3 has 13 amino acids. CDR3 sequence reads: CASSEASTDTQYF. CDR3 in DNA: TGTGCCAGCAGTGAAGCGAGTACGGATACGCAGTATTTT.

This clone has only one observation. The rearrangement joins TRBV11-2 to TRBJ2-1; TRBD2 is a possible D gene (7 bases). The V gene's germline CDR1 is SGHAT and CDR2 FQNNGV. The V and J ends lost 1 base and 7 bases respectively, with 23 bases between them. The CDR3 totals 18 residues. This chain's CDR3 is CASSLGPTTGRGRNEQFF. As DNA, the CDR3 is TGTGCCAGCAGCTTAGGGCCGACGACTGGGCGGGGGCGAAATGAGCAGTTCTTC.

The gene calls are TRBV11-3 and TRBJ2-3; 8 positions match TRBD2. Germline V gene sequence: CDR1 SGHNT, CDR2 YENEEA. The length of the CDR3 is 17 residues. V dropped 2 bases and J dropped 4; count of bases not matched to a gene: 11. DNA of the CDR3: TGTGCCAGCAGCTTACTTCCCGGGGCTAGCGGGCCAGATACGCAGTATTTT. It codes for CASSLLPGASGPDTQYF.

This rearrangement joins TRBV6-5 to TRBJ1-2; D is perhaps TRBD1 (6 bases). There are 14 residues in the CDR3. The germline gives CDR1 MNHEY, CDR2 SVGAGI. The V gene lost 6 bases and the J gene lost 4 bases, with 15 bases spanning the gap. CDR3 sequence reads: CASSLRRTAYGYTF. The CDR3 DNA sequence: TGTGCCAGCAGCCTCCGTAGGACAGCCTATGGCTACACCTTC.

The V call is TRBV28, the J call TRBJ2-7, with D tentatively TRBD2 (6 bases). Trimming took 2 bases from V and 6 from J, leaving 17 bases between them. The CDR3 spans 15 residues. Germline V gives CDR1 MDHEN, CDR2 SYDVKM. The CDR3 DNA follows: TGTGCCAGCAGTTTAGACGCCAGGGTTAGCGGCGAGCAGTACTTC. It is translated as CASSLDARVSGEQYF.

The chain uses TRBV4-2 and TRBJ2-3; 11 nucleotides agree with TRBD2. This CDR3 has 18 residues. Germline V lookup: CDR1 LGHNA, CDR2 YNFKEQ. The V gene end was trimmed by 3 bases and the J gene end by 4 bases; junction bases not matched to a gene: 12. The CDR3 protein is CASSQTGTSGYGADTQYF. The CDR3 coding sequence is TGTGCCAGCAGCCAGACCGGGACTAGCGGTTATGGGGCAGATACGCAGTATTTT.

This clone was counted only a few times. The chain uses TRBV5-1 and TRBJ1-3; no firm D call. Germline CDR1 and CDR2: SGHRS and YFSETQ. Trimming stripped 1 base from V and 6 bases from J, with 11 bases between. This CDR3 is 14 amino acids long. CDR3 residues: CASSLSPGPNTIYF. DNA of the CDR3: TGCGCCAGCAGCTTGAGCCCAGGCCCAAACACCATATATTTT.

The chain is built from TRBV9 and TRBJ1-1; 9 positions agree with TRBD1. From germline, CDR1 is SGDLS and CDR2 YYNGEE. The CDR3 is made up of 15 amino acids. V dropped 2 bases and J dropped 3; count of bases not matched to a gene: 5. CDR3 residues: CASSVGTGKDTEAFF. The CDR3 nucleotides are TGTGCCAGCAGCGTTGGGACAGGGAAAGACACTGAAGCTTTCTTT.

CDR3 protein: CASSARERGTDTQYF. The DNA for the CDR3 is TGTGCCAGCAGTGCCCGGGAAAGGGGGACAGATACGCAGTATTTT. The rearrangement uses TRBV27 and TRBJ2-3, with D perhaps TRBD1 (6 bases). The germline CDR1 and CDR2 sequences are MNHEY and SMNVEV (reference sequence). Trimming took 5 bases from V and 3 from J, leaving 15 bases between them. The CDR3 is made up of 15 amino acids.

CDR3 amino acids: CASSHNQGLAEYNEQFF. DNA of the CDR3: TGCGCCAGCAGCCATAACCAAGGACTAGCGGAGTACAATGAGCAGTTCTTC. The chain is built from TRBV4-1 and TRBJ2-1, with 10 bases identical to TRBD2. Germline-derived CDR1 and CDR2 are MGHRA and YSYEKL. This CDR3 is 17 amino acids long. V trimming: 3 bases; J trimming: 4 bases; junction bases outside the gene matches: 9.

This chain links TRBV7-9 with TRBJ2-2, with TRBD2 identical over 11 bases. CDR3 size: 16 residues. From germline, CDR1 is SEHNR and CDR2 FQNEAQ (reference sequence). The V gene end was trimmed by 1 base and the J gene end by 6 bases; junction bases not matched to a gene: 4. The CDR3 DNA is TGTGCCAGCAGCTTAGGTCTAGCGGGAGGTTCCGGGGAGCTGTTTTTT. Its protein is CASSLGLAGGSGELFF.

Only one count was recorded for this clone. V and J are TRBV11-2 and TRBJ2-3; 8 bases fit TRBD2. V dropped 2 bases and J dropped 4; count of bases not matched to a gene: 14. Germline V CDR1 and CDR2: SGHAT, FQNNGV. The length of the CDR3 is 18 residues. This CDR3 is CASSLREGPDSAPDTQYF. CDR3 DNA: TGTGCCAGCAGCTTACGGGAGGGACCCGACTCGGCCCCAGATACGCAGTATTTT.

The chain carries TRBV9 and TRBJ2-3, with D maybe TRBD2 (5 bases). The V and J ends lost 3 bases and 5 bases respectively, with 10 bases between them. There are 13 residues in the CDR3. Germline CDR1 SGDLS, CDR2 YYNGEE. CDR3 nucleotides: TGTGCCAGCAGCGACGGAGGTGAAGATACGCAGTATTTT. This encodes CASSDGGEDTQYF.

The rearrangement uses TRBV28 and TRBJ1-2; D call uncertain. The germline V gene has CDR1 MDHEN and CDR2 SYDVKM. V was clipped by 3 bases and J by 4 bases, with 15 bases between them. The CDR3 has 15 residues. The CDR3 is CASSFSAGRVYGYTF. The CDR3 coding sequence is TGTGCCAGCAGTTTCTCAGCCGGCCGGGTCTATGGCTACACCTTC.

The chain carries TRBV3-1 (or the pseudogene TRBV3-2) and TRBJ2-2, with 7 bases fitting TRBD1. J gave up 7 bases and V 4 bases, and 9 bases lay outside the gene matches. Germline V gene sequence: CDR1 LGHDT, CDR2 YNNKEL (reference sequence). CDR3 size: 15 residues. The CDR3 here is CASSPLTGAGGELFF. CDR3 bases: TGTGCCAGCAGCCCGCTTACAGGGGCTGGCGGGGAGCTGTTTTTT.